This entry concerns a single TCR beta chain. Its specificity is unknown. These data belong to a study of regulatory T cells in long-lasting Graves disease. Study-level information: Over 5 years of antithyroid drugs with positive TSH receptor antibodies was taken to mean persistent Graves' disease. General study results and limits: Public clonotype sharing was higher in persistent than newly diagnosed patients. The study found lower TCR diversity in persistent Graves' patients than in newly diagnosed ones.

Libraries of TCR beta came from iRepertoire HTBI primers plus Arm-PCR of CDR3 regions. TCRdb itself ran the multiplex PCR reads through MiXCR, one entry per CDR3 protein. The table lists approximately 400,000 distinct CDR3 sequences, more than 20% of them singletons, with around 30% in the top ten. Germline assignment: CDR1 DFQATT and CDR2 SNEGSKA (reference sequence). The CDR3 has 11 amino acids. The V gene lost 8 bases and the J gene lost 10 bases, with 17 bases spanning the gap. This sample's time point: persistent/refractory GD, antithyroid drugs over 5 years with positive TRAb. Researchers made the TCR library from RNA that was extracted from PBMCs.

The chain carries TRBV20-1 and TRBJ1-1; D might be TRBD1 (6 bases). The TCR originated in a middle-aged woman with Graves disease. Sample: peripheral blood mononuclear cells (PBMCs), taken when the disease was refractory, from a patient treated with antithyroid drugs. In DNA, the CDR3 is TGCAGTCACTGGCGGGGGCTTGTAGCTTTCTTT. It yields the protein CSHWRGLVAFF.